The 22 T cell receptor beta chains given below trace back to one sample, sequenced in a study of TIL therapy for anti-PD-1-resistant metastatic lung cancer. Sequencing used immunoSEQ v3. Only in-frame clones appear in the TCRdb table, and some are missing; sequencing was by immunoSEQ multiplex PCR. Among tens of thousands of clones listed, around three quarters were seen once. Noted time point: pre-treatment sample, taken before nivolumab and TIL therapy. The sequenced sample was blood, obtained at baseline. The receptors stem from a person aged 25 to 80 with non-small cell lung cancer.

The chain links TRBV5-5 to TRBJ2-3; 10 bases align to TRBD2. V was clipped by 4 bases and J by 3 bases; unmatched bases: 11. Germline assignment: CDR1 SGHKS and CDR2 YYEKEE (reference sequence). This CDR3 is built from 17 residues. This CDR3 is CASSPPLAGGGTDTQYF. Written as DNA, the CDR3 is TGTGCCAGCAGCCCTCCCTTAGCGGGAGGAGGGACAGATACGCAGTATTTT.

The rearrangement uses TRBV29-1 and TRBJ1-2; possible D gene TRBD1, 6 bases. This CDR3 is built from 12 residues. Trimming shortened V by 5 bases and J by 7 bases, and 14 bases separated the two germline ends. CDR1 is SQVTM, CDR2 ANQGSEA, per germline. The CDR3 spells CSVPGGAPGYTF. The CDR3 DNA reads as TGCAGCGTTCCCGGGGGCGCGCCTGGCTACACCTTC.

The chain employs TRBV7-2 and TRBJ1-2; 8 positions agree with TRBD1. The germline V gene has CDR1 SGHTA and CDR2 FQGNSA. This CDR3 spans 16 amino acids. V trimming: 1 base; J trimming: 5 bases; junction bases outside the gene matches: 9. CDR3 sequence reads: CASSLVGRQGLYGYTF. The CDR3 region has the DNA TGTGCCAGCAGCTTAGTAGGGAGACAGGGGCTTTATGGCTACACCTTC.

V gene TRBV4-3 combines with J gene TRBJ1-2; D may be TRBD1 (5 bases). V was clipped by 3 bases and J by 6 bases, with 11 bases between them. Germline CDR1 is LGHNA and CDR2 is YSLEER. The CDR3 contains 13 residues. The CDR3 protein is CASSQPGMNGYTF. The CDR3 nucleotides read TGCGCCAGCAGCCAGCCAGGGATGAATGGCTACACCTTC.

The rearrangement joins TRBV4-1 to TRBJ2-7, with 11 bases that match TRBD2. The V and J ends lost 0 bases and 0 bases, in that order; junction bases with no gene match: 10. This CDR3 spans 19 amino acids. CDR1 MGHRA and CDR2 YSYEKL come from the germline V gene. The CDR3 bases are TGCGCCAGCAGCCAAGATTGGGAACTAGCGGGAGAGACCTCCTACGAGCAGTACTTC. The encoded protein is CASSQDWELAGETSYEQYF.

The V gene is TRBV5-1, the J gene TRBJ1-1, with TRBD1 identical over 7 bases. CDR1 SGHRS and CDR2 YFSETQ come from the germline V gene. The CDR3 runs 18 residues. V shed 4 bases, J shed 1 base, and the junction held 16 bases outside the gene matches. As DNA, the CDR3 is TGCGCCAGCAGCCGATCCGGGACAGCGACTTTTGGGAACACTGAAGCTTTCTTT. This gives the protein CASSRSGTATFGNTEAFF.

As for this clone: This same CDR3 is encoded by further DNA sequences in the sample. The genes are TRBV12-3 or TRBV12-4 and TRBJ1-2; D is ambiguous. There are 12 residues in the CDR3. V was clipped by 3 bases and J by 4 bases, with 6 bases between them. The CDR3 here is CASSLEGYGYTF. CDR3 nucleotide sequence: TGTGCCAGCAGTTTGGAGGGCTATGGCTACACCTTC.

The chain joins TRBV1 to TRBJ1-5; the table's D gene call, TRBD1, was not cross checked with the DNA. TRBV1 constitutes a pseudogene. This CDR3 region has 18 residues. CDR3: CTSSQEDELGGDNQPQHF. The DNA of the CDR3 is TGCACCAGCAGCCAAGAAGATGAGCTAGGGGGTGACAATCAGCCCCAGCATTTT.

The J gene is TRBJ1-6, the V gene TRBV5-4; D uncertain. V lost 1 base, J lost 9 bases, and 14 bases lay in between. The CDR3 consists of 15 residues. The V gene's germline CDR1 is SGHNT and CDR2 YYREEE (reference sequence). The CDR3 DNA reads TGTGCCAGCAGCTTGAAAGGAGAATTAGGTTCACCCCTCCACTTT. This translates into CASSLKGELGSPLHF.

This clone was seen only once. CDR3 nucleotide sequence: TGTGCCAGCAGCCAGACGGGACGGGCTAGCGGGATCACCTACGAGCAGTACTTC. Amino acid sequence: CASSQTGRASGITYEQYF. The chain links TRBV3-1 (or the pseudogene TRBV3-2) to TRBJ2-7; TRBD2 matches at 9 bases. Trimming cost V 3 bases and J 2 bases; bases outside gene matches: 14. Per the germline V gene, CDR1 is LGHDT and CDR2 is YNNKEL (reference sequence). The CDR3 consists of 18 residues.

The chain is built from TRBV6-5 and TRBJ2-7, with 8 bases that match TRBD1. The CDR3 extends over 13 amino acids. The V and J ends lost 6 bases and 3 bases, in that order; junction bases with no gene match: 4. Germline values: CDR1 MNHEY, CDR2 SVGAGI. Here the CDR3 DNA reads TGTGCCAGCAGCGCCGGGACAGGCTACGAGCAGTACTTC. This sequence encodes CASSAGTGYEQYF.

This rearrangement joins TRBV9 to TRBJ2-7; D not certain. Trimming stripped 2 bases from V and 4 bases from J, with 16 bases between. CDR3 size: 15 residues. The germline V gene encodes CDR1 SGDLS and CDR2 YYNGEE. DNA for the CDR3: TGTGCCAGCAGCGTTTCGCCCGAGAGTGGTTACGAGCAGTACTTC. Protein product: CASSVSPESGYEQYF.

The table lists this clone with a count of one. The genes are TRBV2 and TRBJ2-7, with D perhaps TRBD2 (5 bases). The V end was cut by 4 bases, the J end by 3 bases, with 10 bases between. The CDR3 length is 13 residues. CDR1 SNHLY and CDR2 FYNNEI come from the germline V gene. CDR3 sequence: CASSASGLYEQYF. The CDR3 bases are TGTGCCAGCAGTGCAAGCGGCCTCTACGAGCAGTACTTC.

This rearrangement joins TRBV6-5 to TRBJ1-5, with TRBD1 identical over 9 bases. This CDR3 has 14 amino acids. The V and J ends lost 6 bases and 3 bases, in that order; junction bases with no gene match: 3. Germline loops: CDR1 MNHEY, CDR2 SVGAGI. The CDR3 sequence: CASRGTGYNQPQHF. The DNA of the CDR3 is TGTGCCAGCAGGGGGACAGGGTACAATCAGCCCCAGCATTTT.

J is TRBJ1-2 and V is TRBV6-5; tentatively, D is TRBD1 (6 bases). This CDR3 comprises 15 residues. The germline V gene has CDR1 MNHEY and CDR2 SVGAGI. V was trimmed by 4 bases and J by 7 bases, leaving 19 bases between them. The CDR3 loop reads CASSSHLQGTGGYTF. DNA for the CDR3: TGTGCCAGCAGTTCTCATCTGCAGGGGACGGGTGGCTACACCTTC.

The rearrangement links TRBV30 to TRBJ1-4; possible D gene TRBD1, 5 bases. Deletions cut 2 bases from V and 8 bases from J, with 9 bases between. The CDR3 is 12 residues long. Germline loops: CDR1 GTSNPN, CDR2 SVGIG (reference sequence). This CDR3 is CAWSMGREKLFF. In DNA, the CDR3 is TGTGCCTGGAGTATGGGGCGCGAAAAACTGTTTTTT.

This clone has just one count. The chain carries TRBV5-1 and TRBJ2-6; D is unresolved. Germline V gene data show CDR1 as SGHRS and CDR2 as YFSETQ. The CDR3 has 16 residues. Trimming shortened V by 1 base and J by 0 bases, and 8 bases separated the two germline ends. CDR3 sequence: CASSLTVHSGANVLTF. The CDR3 DNA reads TGCGCCAGCAGCTTGACAGTTCACTCTGGGGCCAACGTCCTGACTTTC. Looking up the rest from reference TRBV5-1 and TRBJ2-6 gives the full variable domain: KAGVTQTPRYLIKTRGQQVTLSCSPISGHRSVSWYQQTPGQGLQFLFEYFSETQRNKGNFPGRFSGRQFSNSRSEMNVSTLELGDSALYLCASSLTVHSGANVLTFGAGSRLTVL.

This sequence joins TRBV30 and TRBJ1-1, with D tentatively TRBD1 (5 bases). Germline V lookup: CDR1 GTSNPN, CDR2 SVGIG (reference sequence). Trimming removed 3 bases from V and 10 bases from J, with 15 bases in between. This CDR3 comprises 12 residues. CDR3 in DNA: TGTGCCTGGAGCGGGGCCGCGTTTCGAGCTTTCTTT. Its translation is CAWSGAAFRAFF.

The V call is TRBV6-5, the J call TRBJ1-4, with D maybe TRBD1 (6 bases). Between the trimmed V and J ends, which lost 7 bases and 7 bases, there was a span of 10 bases. Germline CDR1 is MNHEY and CDR2 is SVGAGI. The CDR3 loop spans 12 amino acids. CDR3 sequence: CASTAGVEKLFF. In nucleotides, the CDR3 is TGTGCCAGCACAGCAGGGGTTGAAAAACTGTTTTTT.

J is TRBJ2-3 and V is TRBV2; TRBD2 is a possible D gene (6 bases). The CDR3 sequence is 15 residues long. The germline CDR1 and CDR2 sequences are SNHLY and FYNNEI. The V and J ends lost 7 bases and 1 base respectively, with 15 bases between them. CDR3 sequence: CASTVGGPGTDTQYF. The CDR3 DNA is TGTGCCAGCACGGTCGGGGGTCCTGGCACAGATACGCAGTATTTT.

V is TRBV2 and J is TRBJ1-5, with D possibly matching TRBD1 (5 bases). Germline V gene data show CDR1 as SNHLY and CDR2 as FYNNEI. Trimming pared 3 bases from V and 1 base from J, leaving 13 bases between. The CDR3 covers 16 residues. CDR3 sequence reads: CASSDVTAGSNQPQHF. CDR3 coding DNA: TGTGCCAGCAGTGATGTAACGGCAGGGAGCAATCAGCCCCAGCATTTT.

The chain combines TRBV29-1 with TRBJ2-7, with D unresolved. CDR3 length: 13 amino acids. In germline, CDR1 is SQVTM, CDR2 ANQGSEA. V shed 4 bases and J shed 2 bases, with 12 bases lying between them. In DNA, the CDR3 is TGCAGCGTTGCCCTCGCAGTAACCTACGAGCAGTACTTC. Protein: CSVALAVTYEQYF.